These T cell receptor beta chains were read from a single sample in a study of beta chain features in type 1 diabetes. Repertoires were generated with immunoSEQ multiplex PCR, while TCRdb's copy carries only in-frame clones and drops some. Of 500,000 to 850,000 clones in the sample, about an eighth were seen once. The sample taken for sequencing was naive CD4+ T cells from blood. The source is a man aged 18 to 30 with type 1 diabetes. Both conserved end residues are trimmed from each CDR3.

TRBV7-2	TRBJ1-6	ASSPRGGAHNNSPLH
TRBV4-2	TRBJ2-7	ASSQSGPGQGSYEQY
TRBV28	TRBJ2-7	ASSRVYEQY
TRBV4-2	TRBJ2-6	ASSQDGRGGGSGANVLT
TRBV7-2	TRBJ1-5	ASSRDTRQPQH
TRBV30	TRBJ2-1	AWSRLGQGSSYNEQF
TRBV10-3	TRBJ2-5	AISEWEGEKTQY
TRBV28	TRBJ1-6	ASIRDSKSPLH
TRBV10-3	TRBJ2-5	AISEDRAQETQY
TRBV28	TRBJ2-7	ASTTAGGGANEQY
TRBV7-9	TRBJ2-2	ASSLAGGGNTGELF
TRBV10-3	TRBJ2-1	AISPRGQGVIEQF
TRBV30	TRBJ1-5	AFQQGAFMQPQH
TRBV25-1	TRBJ1-1	ASSPPGGRNTEAF
TRBV29-1	TRBJ1-1	SVEDGGSEAF
TRBV7-2	TRBJ2-7	ASSLEERHEQY
TRBV30	TRBJ2-2	AWSVRSARKNTGELF
TRBV30	TRBJ1-5	ASTTGLGQPQH
TRBV28	TRBJ2-1	ASRTGSGEQF
TRBV28	TRBJ2-7	ASRSGGAYEQY
TRBV5-4	TRBJ1-1	ASSLGQGLNTEAF
TRBV4-1	TRBJ2-1	ASSQPLDEQF
TRBV5-1	TRBJ1-1	ASSNHGQGVPDSEAF
TRBV7-2	TRBJ2-2	ASSLRVSGELF
TRBV7-6	TRBJ2-7	ASSRFSGRGDEQY
TRBV9	TRBJ2-6	ASSVVSSGANVLT
TRBV28	TRBJ1-6	ASGVASSYNSPLH
TRBV7-9	TRBJ2-2	ASSFRTGGTGELF
TRBV4-2	TRBJ1-4	ASNQAAVATNEKLF